This T cell receptor (beta chain) was found in a study of blood T cells in healthy people across ages. Study results and limitations: Calculation of diversity from one million T cells yielded estimates considered to be underestimates.

CDR3 length: 15 residues. Germline V gives CDR1 LGHNA, CDR2 YSLEER. Between the trimmed V and J ends, which lost 2 bases and 2 bases, there was a span of 11 bases. To note about this clonotype: Its antigen is not identified. Being one base from a much bigger clone, this may be a read error.

Primed by a sample-barcoded 5' primer and a J-beta primer mix, a second PCR proceeded for about 6 to 12 cycles. A 12-random-nucleotide template-switch adaptor tagged each cDNA molecule. Using its own MiXCR run on the 5' RACE reads, TCRdb lists one record per CDR3 protein. The data contain about 1.1 million distinct CDR3 sequences, around two fifths of them seen just once; the ten biggest clones take up roughly 13%. Total RNA amounts of at least 5.5 micrograms were extracted per sample. This TCR came from a young man in good health. The J gene is TRBJ2-3, the V gene TRBV4-3, with D perhaps assigned TRBD1 or TRBD2 (5 bases each). The specimen was blood. The CDR3 region is CASSQMGVPTDTQYF. As DNA, the CDR3 is TGCGCCAGCAGCCAAATGGGGGTCCCCACAGATACGCAGTATTTT.